These 29 T cell receptor beta chains came from one sample sequenced in a study of T cell clonality in common variable immunodeficiency. Profiling relied on immunoSEQ multiplex PCR, and the TCRdb table lists in-frame clones only, not all of them. The sample includes tens of thousands of clones, none of them occurring once. Sequencing input: peripheral blood mononuclear cells. These TCRs come from a person aged 18 to 70 in good health.

As for this clone: The sequenced fragment ends 3 residues before the CDR3 boundary, so the rest is inferred from the germline J gene. Other DNA sequences in the same sample also yield this CDR3. This chain links TRBV18 with TRBJ1-3, with D possibly matching TRBD1 (5 bases). From germline, CDR1 is KGHSH and CDR2 LQKENI. Trimming took off 6 bases at V and 2 bases at J, with 8 bases between the two ends. The CDR3 length is 13 residues. The sequenced part of the CDR3 DNA is TGTGCCAGCTCCCCGACAGCTGGAAACACC. This translates into CASSPTAGNT. The full-length CDR3 reads as CASSPTAGNTIYF. Full variable domain (rest looked up from reference TRBV18 and TRBJ1-3): NAGVMQNPRHLVRRRGQEARLRCSPMKGHSHVYWYRQLPEEGLKFMVYLQKENIIDESGMPKERFSAEFPKEGPSILRIQQVVRGDSAAYFCASSPTAGNTIYFGEGSWLTVV.

There are many counts of this clone. The CDR3 goes on 3 residues after the read ends, and that part is filled in from the germline J gene. This sequence joins TRBV5-4 and TRBJ2-1; the match to TRBD1 covers 7 bases. The V segment lost 0 bases and the J segment 3 bases; nucleotides outside the gene matches: 0. The germline V gene encodes CDR1 SGHNT and CDR2 YYREEE (reference sequence). This CDR3 is 14 amino acids long. The sequenced CDR3 bases are TGTGCCAGCAGCTTGGGACAGGGCTACAATGAG. This sequence encodes CASSLGQGYNE. The entire CDR3 protein reads CASSLGQGYNEQFF.

This clone was picked up many times. From the germline J gene comes the end of the CDR3, since the read stops 3 residues before it. The chain has TRBV30 and TRBJ1-6; TRBD1 aligns across 10 bases. This CDR3 is built from 16 residues. Germline V gives CDR1 GTSNPN, CDR2 SVGIG (reference sequence). J lost 10 bases, V lost 4 bases, and 13 bases had no gene match. Incomplete CDR3 DNA: TGTGCCTGGACTCCAACAGGACAGGGGGAGAGGTCACCC. This gives the protein CAWTPTGQGERSP. The full-length CDR3 reads as CAWTPTGQGERSPLHF.

There are many counts of this clone. The read terminates 3 residues ahead of where the CDR3 ends, so the germline J gene completes it. This rearrangement joins TRBV18 to TRBJ2-3, with D possibly TRBD2 on 6 matching bases. Trimming stripped 5 bases from V and 0 bases from J, with 12 bases between. CDR1 is KGHSH, CDR2 LQKENI, per germline. This CDR3 contains 15 residues. CDR3 DNA, as far as it was read: TGTGCCAGCTCATTCCGGACTACCAGCACAGATACG. Amino acid sequence: CASSFRTTSTDT. The whole CDR3 sequence is CASSFRTTSTDTQYF. Full variable domain (rest looked up from reference TRBV18 and TRBJ2-3): NAGVMQNPRHLVRRRGQEARLRCSPMKGHSHVYWYRQLPEEGLKFMVYLQKENIIDESGMPKERFSAEFPKEGPSILRIQQVVRGDSAAYFCASSFRTTSTDTQYFGPGTRLTVL.

This clone was found many times. The DNA ends 3 residues before the CDR3 does, and the rest of the CDR3 is filled in from the germline J gene. The V gene is TRBV5-1, the J gene TRBJ2-1; the match to TRBD2 covers 12 bases. The length of the CDR3 is 18 residues. J gave up 4 bases and V 3 bases, and 11 bases lay outside the gene matches. The germline V gene has CDR1 SGHRS and CDR2 YFSETQ. CDR3 DNA, as far as it was read: TGCGCCAGCAGCTACCGACTAGCGGGAGACGTTCGGTACAATGAG. It translates to CASSYRLAGDVRYNE. The full CDR3 is CASSYRLAGDVRYNEQFF.

As for this clone: The missing CDR3 end, 3 residues past where the read stops, is filled in from the germline J gene. The chain is built from TRBV7-9 and TRBJ2-1, with D uncertain. Germline V gives CDR1 SEHNR, CDR2 FQNEAQ (reference sequence). The V gene lost 6 bases and the J gene lost 1 base, with 13 bases spanning the gap. The CDR3 totals 15 residues. The CDR3 is CASRLVTGSYNEQFF. The CDR3 bases that were read are TGTGCCAGCAGACTCGTAACCGGTTCCTACAATGAG.

Remarks on this clone: From the germline J gene comes the end of the CDR3, since the read stops 3 residues before it. The gene calls are TRBV7-9 and TRBJ1-2; D unresolved. CDR1 is SEHNR and CDR2 is FQNEAQ in the germline V gene (reference sequence). The CDR3 consists of 15 residues. CDR3 DNA (partial): TGTGCCAGCAGTCCGACTAGCGGGAGTATGAATACC. This encodes CASSPTSGSMNT. The CDR3 as a whole reads CASSPTSGSMNTYTF.

This clone was picked up a small number of times. The read halts 3 residues ahead of the CDR3 end, with the missing end drawn from the germline J gene. The V call is TRBV30, the J call TRBJ1-5; D possibly corresponds to TRBD1 (5 bases). CDR3 length: 15 residues. Looked up from germline, CDR1 is GTSNPN and CDR2 is SVGIG (reference sequence). The V end was cut by 2 bases, the J end by 3 bases, with 14 bases between. The DNA read from the CDR3 is TGTGCCTGGAGTAGGGACTCCAGGGTCAATCAGCCC. Amino acids: CAWSRDSRVNQP. The entire CDR3 reads CAWSRDSRVNQPQHF.

This clone appeared many times. The read terminates 3 residues ahead of where the CDR3 ends, so the germline J gene completes it. V and J are TRBV20-1 and TRBJ2-5; D gene uncertain. Trimming shortened V by 3 bases and J by 5 bases, and 16 bases separated the two germline ends. Per germline, CDR1 DFQATT and CDR2 SNEGSKA (reference sequence). This CDR3 has 14 amino acids. CDR3: CSASVQPDYETQYF. Incomplete CDR3 DNA: TGCAGTGCTAGTGTACAGCCCGATTATGAGACC.

Comments on this clone: A much larger clone lies one base from this, so it may be a read error. This chain's CDR3 is CASSFDRAGANVLFF. The sequenced CDR3 bases are TGTGCCAGCAGCTTCGACAGGGCTGGGGCCAACGTA. The rearrangement uses TRBV11-2 and TRBJ1-4, with 7 nucleotides matching TRBD1. With the read ending 3 residues before the CDR3 end, the germline J gene is used to fill in that end. Germline loops: CDR1 SGHAT, CDR2 FQNNGV. The CDR3 is made up of 15 amino acids.

There are many counts of this clone. The read falls 3 residues short of the CDR3 end, and the missing part is taken from the germline J gene. The chain uses TRBV5-1 and TRBJ1-5; 7 nucleotides line up with TRBD1. Germline assignment: CDR1 SGHRS and CDR2 YFSETQ. This CDR3 contains 13 residues. CDR3 amino acids: CASSIKTGEPQHF. The sequenced CDR3 bases are TGCGCCAGCAGCATAAAAACAGGGGAACCC. The complete variable domain, with remaining parts taken from reference TRBV5-1 and TRBJ1-5, reads KAGVTQTPRYLIKTRGQQVTLSCSPISGHRSVSWYQQTPGQGLQFLFEYFSETQRNKGNFPGRFSGRQFSNSRSEMNVSTLELGDSALYLCASSIKTGEPQHFGDGTRLSIL.

This clone appeared many times. The DNA ends 3 residues before the CDR3 does, and the rest of the CDR3 is filled in from the germline J gene. This chain uses TRBV28 with TRBJ1-5, with 7 bases that match TRBD1. The trim removed 6 bases at V and 2 bases at J, leaving 4 bases unmatched. CDR3 length equals 14 residues. CDR1 and CDR2 (germline): MDHEN, SYDVKM. Incomplete CDR3 DNA: TGTGCCAGCAGCACAGGACAGGGCAATCAGCCC. This gives the protein CASSTGQGNQP. In full, the CDR3 is CASSTGQGNQPQHF.

This clone was recorded a few times. The CDR3 is cut off 3 residues early in the read; its end comes from the germline J gene. This sequence joins TRBV11-1 and TRBJ2-1; no firm D call. The CDR3 covers 15 residues. Germline lookup yields CDR1 SGHAT and CDR2 FQDESV (reference sequence). Trimming pared 1 base from V and 6 bases from J, leaving 13 bases between. CDR3 region: CASSLEVTYANEQFF. The covered CDR3 bases are TGTGCCAGCAGCTTAGAGGTTACGTACGCCAATGAG.

This clone was counted ten times or more. Sequencing ends 3 residues short of the CDR3 end; the germline J gene provides the rest. This sequence joins TRBV2 and TRBJ1-5; 7 nucleotides match TRBD1. Trimming at V came to 7 bases and at J to 2 bases, leaving 14 bases not matched to a gene. The CDR3 runs 17 residues. Germline lookup yields CDR1 SNHLY and CDR2 FYNNEI. This CDR3 is CASNGGQGVGGNQPQHF. The CDR3 bases that were read are TGTGCCAGCAATGGGGGCCAGGGGGTAGGTGGCAATCAGCCC.

This clone has at least ten counts. One junction end does not reproduce the germline sequence, and a read error may be involved. Here the CDR3 reads CASSEALAGGPTGELFF. CDR3 DNA, as far as it was read: TGTGCCAGCAGCGAAGCGCTAGCGGGAGGGCCTACCGGGGAG. The V call is TRBV2, the J call TRBJ2-2; 12 positions agree with TRBD2. The CDR3 end is not reached by the read, which stops 3 residues before it; the germline J gene fills it in. The CDR3 contains 17 residues. Germline CDR1 and CDR2: SNHLY and FYNNEI.

In this sample, this clone turned up many times. The read halts 3 residues ahead of the CDR3 end, with the missing end drawn from the germline J gene. The rearrangement joins TRBV30 to TRBJ1-1, with D tentatively TRBD1 (5 bases). The CDR3 has 11 residues. Germline CDR1 and CDR2: GTSNPN and SVGIG (reference sequence). Trimming took off 8 bases at V and 1 base at J, with 8 bases between the two ends. The CDR3: CARGGNTEAFF. CDR3 DNA, as far as it was read: TGTGCCCGGGGGGGGAACACTGAA.

The table lists this clone with a few counts. Read coverage stops 3 residues before the CDR3 terminus; the germline J gene supplies the remainder. This chain connects TRBV2 to TRBJ1-3; 9 positions agree with TRBD1. The V and J ends lost 5 bases and 3 bases, in that order; junction bases with no gene match: 2. Germline V CDR1 and CDR2: SNHLY, FYNNEI. The CDR3 has 14 residues. CDR3 residues: CASSRTGVGNTIYF. The part of the CDR3 DNA that was read is TGTGCCAGCAGTCGGACAGGGGTTGGAAACACC. Combining the CDR3 with reference TRBV2 and TRBJ1-3 gives the whole variable domain EPEVTQTPSHQVTQMGQEVILRCVPISNHLYFYWYRQILGQKVEFLVSFYNNEISEKSEIFDDQFSVERPDGSNFTLKIRSTKLEDSAMYFCASSRTGVGNTIYFGEGSWLTVV.

This clone appeared a few times. The read gets to within 3 residues of the CDR3 end, and the germline J gene fills in the rest. V gene TRBV20-1 combines with J gene TRBJ2-7; 8 nucleotides align to TRBD1. With 0 bases clipped from V and 4 bases from J, the junction kept 2 bases outside the gene matches. The CDR3 runs to 13 residues. Germline V gene lookup returns CDR1 DFQATT and CDR2 SNEGSKA (reference sequence). The CDR3 loop reads CSARDWTGYEQYF. The CDR3 bases that were read are TGCAGTGCTAGAGATTGGACAGGGTACGAG.

This clone was counted at least ten times. The CDR3 sequence: CASSRGGGETQYF. The CDR3 DNA, read in part, is TGTGCCAGTAGTAGGGGCGGCGGAGAGACC. The J gene is TRBJ2-5, the V gene TRBV19; perhaps TRBD1 as D (5 bases). The DNA ends 3 residues before the CDR3 does, and the rest of the CDR3 is filled in from the germline J gene. This CDR3 region has 13 residues. The V gene's germline CDR1 is LNHDA and CDR2 SQIVND (reference sequence). Trimming left V 4 bases short and J 4 bases short, with 10 bases between.

This clone was found many times. Coverage ceases 3 residues before the CDR3 finishes, and the germline J gene fills in the end. This sequence joins TRBV20-1 and TRBJ2-7, with TRBD1 matching 11 bases. Germline-derived CDR1 and CDR2 are DFQATT and SNEGSKA (reference sequence). Unmatched junction bases numbered 7, after V lost 5 bases and J lost 1 base. The CDR3 consists of 15 residues. CDR3 DNA (partial): TGCAGTGCTTTTATCGGGACAGGGGGATCCTACGAG. Encoded protein: CSAFIGTGGSYE. In full, the CDR3 reads CSAFIGTGGSYEQYF.

This clone came up many times. The read ends 3 residues early relative to the CDR3; the germline J gene fills the gap. The genes are TRBV19 and TRBJ2-1, with 15 bases lining up with TRBD2. Germline CDR1 LNHDA, CDR2 SQIVND (reference sequence). CDR3 size: 19 residues. Trimming removed 3 bases from V and 1 base from J; junction bases left unmatched: 7. CDR3 protein: CASSIGLAGGTGSYNEQFF. The part of the CDR3 DNA that was read is TGTGCCAGTAGTATCGGACTAGCGGGGGGGACGGGTTCCTACAATGAG.

The sample holds many counts of this clone. The CDR3 end lies 3 residues beyond the end of the read and is filled in from the germline J gene. This chain connects TRBV30 to TRBJ2-7; no definite D call. V was pared by 4 bases and J by 2 bases, with 6 bases between. Germline CDR1 and CDR2: GTSNPN and SVGIG (reference sequence). This CDR3 is built from 11 residues. The sequenced part of the CDR3 DNA is TGTGCCTGGACCACAACCTACGAG. Residues: CAWTTTYE. The entire CDR3 reads CAWTTTYEQYF.

This clone was seen many times. The sequenced part of the CDR3 DNA is TGCAGTGCGGGGGGGAGCAATCAGCCC. Translation: CSAGGSNQP. The whole CDR3 reads CSAGGSNQPQHF. This sequence joins TRBV20-1 and TRBJ1-5; possibly TRBD1 for D (5 bases). The sequenced fragment ends 3 residues before the CDR3 boundary, so the rest is inferred from the germline J gene. Germline assignment: CDR1 DFQATT and CDR2 SNEGSKA (reference sequence). CDR3 length: 12 amino acids. The ends were cut back, 6 bases at V and 1 base at J, with 7 bases in the middle.

This clone was picked up many times. The CDR3 extends 3 residues past the end of the read, so its final part is completed from the germline J gene. The J gene is TRBJ1-1, the V gene TRBV7-6; maybe TRBD1 (6 bases). Germline CDR1 and CDR2: SGHVS and FNYEAQ. V lost 0 bases and J 6 bases, leaving 11 bases between the germline ends. This CDR3 spans 14 amino acids. The CDR3 sequence is CASSLARGGAEAFF. The CDR3 bases that were read are TGTGCCAGCAGCTTAGCTAGGGGGGGGGCTGAA.

This clone was detected ten times or more. From the germline J gene comes the end of the CDR3, since the read stops 3 residues before it. This chain uses TRBV19 with TRBJ2-2; 12 bases agree with TRBD2. The CDR3 is 16 amino acids. V shed 6 bases, J shed 3 bases, and the junction held 5 bases outside the gene matches. CDR1 and CDR2 (germline): LNHDA, SQIVND (reference sequence). The DNA read from the CDR3 is TGTGCCAGTAGCTACCGACTAGCGGGGGACACCGGGGAG. This translates into CASSYRLAGDTGE. The full CDR3 is CASSYRLAGDTGELFF.

This clone appeared many times. The read ends 3 residues early relative to the CDR3; the germline J gene fills the gap. J is TRBJ2-3 and V is TRBV19; TRBD1 is a possible D gene (6 bases). The V and J ends lost 5 bases and 0 bases respectively, with 15 bases between them. Germline CDR1 LNHDA, CDR2 SQIVND (reference sequence). The CDR3 has 16 residues. CDR3 DNA, as far as it was read: TGTGCCAGTAGTTTCAAACAGGGTCTTAGCACAGATACG. As protein: CASSFKQGLSTDT. The CDR3 reads in full as CASSFKQGLSTDTQYF.

This clone has just a few counts. The sequence runs out 3 residues before the end of the CDR3; the remainder is reconstructed from the germline J gene. This chain uses TRBV10-2 with TRBJ2-5; no clear D. Trimming shortened V by 7 bases and J by 4 bases, and 4 bases separated the two germline ends. CDR1 and CDR2 from the germline V gene are WSHSY and SAAADI. The CDR3 loop spans 10 amino acids. The CDR3 loop reads CASKGETQYF. The CDR3 bases that were read are TGCGCCAGCAAAGGAGAGACC.

As for this clone: The read finishes 3 residues shy of the CDR3 end, and the germline J gene is used to complete it. J is TRBJ2-4 and V is TRBV18; perhaps TRBD2 as D (7 bases). This CDR3 spans 14 amino acids. Germline CDR1 reads KGHSH; CDR2 reads LQKENI. CDR3 in amino acids: CASSPNNREGGQYF. CDR3 DNA, as far as it was read: TGTGCCAGCTCACCAAATAACAGGGAGGGTGGT. Full variable domain (remainder filled in from reference TRBV18 and TRBJ2-4): NAGVMQNPRHLVRRRGQEARLRCSPMKGHSHVYWYRQLPEEGLKFMVYLQKENIIDESGMPKERFSAEFPKEGPSILRIQQVVRGDSAAYFCASSPNNREGGQYFGAGTRLSVL.

This clone has ten or more counts. The sequenced CDR3 bases are TGTGCCAGCTCACAACAGGCCGTTAATTCACCC. It is translated as CASSQQAVNSP. The whole CDR3 protein is CASSQQAVNSPLHF. The V and J genes are TRBV18 and TRBJ1-6; D possibly corresponds to TRBD1 (5 bases). The read ends 3 residues before the CDR3 terminus; that terminus is restored from the germline J gene. V lost 4 bases, J lost 6 bases, and 10 bases lay in between. In germline, CDR1 is KGHSH, CDR2 LQKENI. This CDR3 is 14 amino acids long.